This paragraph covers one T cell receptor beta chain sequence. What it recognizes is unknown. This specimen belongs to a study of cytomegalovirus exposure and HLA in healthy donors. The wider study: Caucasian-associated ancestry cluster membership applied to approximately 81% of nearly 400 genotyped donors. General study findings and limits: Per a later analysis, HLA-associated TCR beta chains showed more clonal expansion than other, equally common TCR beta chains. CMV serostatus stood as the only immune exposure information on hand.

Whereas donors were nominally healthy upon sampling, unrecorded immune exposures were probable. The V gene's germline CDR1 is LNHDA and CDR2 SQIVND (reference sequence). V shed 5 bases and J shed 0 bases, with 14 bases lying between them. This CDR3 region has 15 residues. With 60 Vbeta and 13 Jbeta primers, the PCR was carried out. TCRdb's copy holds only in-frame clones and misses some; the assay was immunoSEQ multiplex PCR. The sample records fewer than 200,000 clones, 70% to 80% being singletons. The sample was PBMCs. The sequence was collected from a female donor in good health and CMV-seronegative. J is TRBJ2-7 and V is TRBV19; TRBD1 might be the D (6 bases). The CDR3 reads CASSANRATSYEQYF. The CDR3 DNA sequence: TGTGCCAGTAGTGCCAACAGGGCTACCTCCTACGAGCAGTACTTC. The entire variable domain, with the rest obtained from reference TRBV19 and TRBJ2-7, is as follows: DGGITQSPKYLFRKEGQNVTLSCEQNLNHDAMYWYRQDPGQGLRLIYYSQIVNDFQKGDIAEGYSVSREKKESFPLTVTSAQKNPTAFYLCASSANRATSYEQYFGPGTRLTVT.